The clone carrying this T cell receptor beta chain was seen many times. Its antigen is unknown. Through a sample-barcoded 5' primer and a J-beta primer mix, a second PCR was run for roughly 6 to 12 cycles. Each of the cDNA molecules was tagged by a template-switch adaptor with 12 random nucleotides. In TCRdb, the 5' RACE reads were re-called with MiXCR into one record per CDR3 protein. The table has just under 900,000 distinct CDR3 sequences, 29% seen once. These data come from a study of blood T cells in healthy people across ages. Notes on the study in general: TCR beta diversity, measured per million T cells, fell in a roughly linear way with age.

The ends were cut back, 0 bases at V and 0 bases at J, with 12 bases in the middle. CDR1 and CDR2 from the germline V gene are LGHNA and YSLEER. The CDR3 sequence is 18 residues long. Sequenced input: blood. The J gene is TRBJ2-6, the V gene TRBV4-3, with D unresolved. This clonotype originated in a woman of 80 years or more in good health. The CDR3 loop reads CASSQDPRPGSGANVLTF. CDR3 in DNA: TGCGCCAGCAGCCAAGATCCCCGACCGGGCTCTGGGGCCAACGTCCTGACTTTC.